This TCR beta chain was retrieved from a study of human T cells and chemical hapten exposure (dated by TCRdb to about 2021). For context, the study as a whole: For sensitization, 2% DPC in acetone was applied to a 2 cm by 2 cm area of upper inner arm skin. Weekly therapeutic DPC doses were additionally applied to the scalp of patients throughout the roughly 26-week study period. Patch tests used Finn chambers with 0.01% DPC on the upper back, scored after 6 days by International Contact Dermatitis Research Group standards. Alopecia areata with under or over 50% scalp involvement, alopecia totalis and alopecia universalis were represented in the patient cohort, which was mostly female. Libraries were combined into a pool for sequencing, and differences in TCR yield between samples came mainly from small differences in library volumes within the pool. The study tracked peripheral blood TCR repertoire changes in vivo during primary and secondary sensitization to the hapten diphenylcyclopropenone (DPC) in alopecia patients. Blood samples were taken from patients before sensitization (week 0) and then at 2, 6 and about 24 weeks after DPC sensitization. Blood for TCR sequencing was provided by twenty-nine alopecia patients at one to four time points (pre-sensitization, 2, 6 and 24 weeks). The research as a whole found: No change with DPC sensitization was found in the number of TCRs above 1 in 1000 frequency, and no evidence of global repertoire structure alterations was found. Significantly more large CDR3 similarity clusters were formed by expanded TCRs than by pre-sensitization or healthy control sets, consistent with antigen-driven responses. After repeated subsampling, the strength of the expansion versus patch-test correlation and the threshold at which it became significant changed. Patch test score was positively correlated with the number of PT1 expanded TCRs, with significance at thresholds 8, 16 and 32 but not at 4. Alopecia, a presumed autoimmune disease, was present in all patients, so the immune response of the patients might differ from that of healthy individuals.

Remarks on this clonotype: Its antigen is not yet known. Base quality data are lacking; no much larger clone is found one base away.

The intended sense of this specimen's time point label: patch test 3, about 24 weeks after DPC sensitization. Sample treatment or condition, as interpreted from the label and publication: therapeutic diphenylcyclopropenone sensitization with weekly scalp DPC. At every patch-test visit, the blood draw took place before the patch test was put on. Patients were eligible if aged 18 to 70, diagnosed with alopecia and judged suitable for DPC therapy, and pregnant patients were excluded. Unfractionated whole blood was collected in Tempus Blood RNA tubes, and total RNA was extracted from that blood. Library construction relied on RACE. Sequenced using a NextSeq 500. Library preparation attached unique molecular identifiers to individual cDNA molecules for quantitative, reproducible TCR counting. Each blood RNA sample was used to sequence both TCR alpha and TCR beta chains. Under the source paper's analysis protocol: The median number of TCRs per sample was 95,638, ranging from roughly 23,224 to 690,600. V, J and CDR3 annotation of the TCR reads was carried out using the Decombinator software suite. For the PS versus PT1 abundance plots, all samples were subsampled to the same number of TCRs (28,000). TCRs were defined as expanded if absent before sensitization and observed at least eight times at the 2-week time point. TCRdb passed the public sequencing reads through fastp at Q25 and MiXCR, retaining productive beta sequences. Each entry is one CDR3 protein sequence, shown with its most common DNA and genes. Clone size and V and J calls follow TCRdb, not the original study. This sample is represented by about 90,000 distinct CDR3 sequences; roughly a tenth of them were singletons. The top ten constitute approximately 1% of the sample.

The clonotype comes from a woman in her twenties or thirties with alopecia areata. Some clones in this sample may be carry-over from other donors' samples. The sample in question was whole blood, obtained in connection with sensitization to the hapten diphenylcyclopropenone (DPC).

CDR3 sequence: CASIGDGYTF. At the DNA level, the sequence is TGTGCCAGCATAGGGGATGGCTACACCTTC. Recombination linked TRBV21-1 to TRBJ1-2; TRBD1 was called by the table and not checked on the DNA. TRBV21-1 is described as a pseudogene. The CDR3 runs 10 residues from the cysteine to the phenylalanine. The sequence is cut down to CDR3 DNA, 30 bases in frame from base 1.